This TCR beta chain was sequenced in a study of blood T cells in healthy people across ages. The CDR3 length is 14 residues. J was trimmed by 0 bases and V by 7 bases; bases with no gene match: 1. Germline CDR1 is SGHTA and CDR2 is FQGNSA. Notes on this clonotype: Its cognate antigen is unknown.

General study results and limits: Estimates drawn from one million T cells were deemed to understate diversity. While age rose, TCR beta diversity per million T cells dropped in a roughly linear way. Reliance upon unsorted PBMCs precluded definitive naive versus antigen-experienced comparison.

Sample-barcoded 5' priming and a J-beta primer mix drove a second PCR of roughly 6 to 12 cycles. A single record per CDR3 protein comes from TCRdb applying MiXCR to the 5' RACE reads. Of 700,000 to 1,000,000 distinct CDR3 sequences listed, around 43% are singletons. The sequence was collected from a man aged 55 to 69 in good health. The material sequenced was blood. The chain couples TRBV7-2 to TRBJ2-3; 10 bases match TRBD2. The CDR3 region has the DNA TGTGCCAGCAAGCGGGGGGGCAGCACAGATACGCAGTATTTT. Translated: CASKRGGSTDTQYF. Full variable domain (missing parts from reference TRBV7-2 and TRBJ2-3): GAGVSQSPSNKVTEKGKDVELRCDPISGHTALYWYRQSLGQGLEFLIYFQGNSAPDKSGLPSDRFSAERTGGSVSTLTIQRTQQEDSAVYLCASKRGGSTDTQYFGPGTRLTVL.